The 14 T cell receptor beta chains reported below all come from one sample, sequenced in a study of T cells after yellow fever vaccination. TCRdb passed the 5' RACE reads through MiXCR, listing each CDR3 protein once. The sample gives 170,000 or so distinct CDR3 sequences, 5.5% to 8% of which show up once; nearly 3% is in the top ten. The sequences come from CD4+ T cells sorted from PBMCs, collected on the day of the first yellow fever vaccination. The receptor set was obtained from a man aged 18 to 35 who received the YFV17D yellow fever vaccine.

The chain combines TRBV20-1 with TRBJ2-2, with 8 bases that match TRBD1. The length of the CDR3 is 14 residues. V gave up 3 bases and J gave up 5 bases; unmatched junction bases: 5. Germline lookup yields CDR1 DFQATT and CDR2 SNEGSKA (reference sequence). The CDR3 sequence: CSASQGAGTGELFF. CDR3 bases: TGCAGTGCTAGCCAGGGGGCTGGTACCGGGGAGCTGTTTTTT.

The chain carries TRBV10-2 and TRBJ2-3, with D maybe TRBD2 (5 bases). The germline gives CDR1 WSHSY, CDR2 SAAADI. The CDR3 covers 16 residues. The V gene lost 4 bases and the J gene lost 3 bases, with 17 bases spanning the gap. CDR3 sequence (DNA): TGCGCCAGCAGTGCCTGGAACCCTACGGGGACAGATACGCAGTATTTT. This codes for CASSAWNPTGTDTQYF.

This clonotype was found a few times. V usage is TRBV6-6 and J usage is TRBJ1-1; D is possibly TRBD1 (5 bases). This CDR3 has 16 residues. CDR1 and CDR2 (germline): MNHNY, SVGAGI (reference sequence). Trimming cost V 2 bases and J 0 bases, with 13 bases left between them. The CDR3 sequence is CASSYDPGRLNTEAFF. CDR3 nucleotide sequence: TGTGCCAGCAGTTACGACCCGGGACGCTTGAACACTGAAGCTTTCTTT.

Ten or more counts support this clonotype. The V and J genes are TRBV5-1 and TRBJ1-6, with 7 nucleotides matching TRBD1. After removal of 0 bases from V and 7 bases from J, the junction contained 4 bases not matched to a gene. The CDR3 loop spans 15 amino acids. CDR1 and CDR2 from the germline V gene are SGHRS and YFSETQ. The CDR3 loop is CASSLGGQINSPLHF. CDR3 coding DNA: TGCGCCAGCAGCTTGGGGGGACAGATAAATTCACCCCTCCACTTT.

This clonotype was recorded many times. The gene calls are TRBV2 and TRBJ2-1; D is unclear. The germline V and J ends were trimmed by 6 bases and 4 bases, with 7 bases remaining between them. The CDR3 has 12 amino acids. The V gene's germline CDR1 is SNHLY and CDR2 FYNNEI. The DNA of the CDR3 is TGTGCCAGCAGCGCTCAATACAATGAGCAGTTCTTC. Its translation is CASSAQYNEQFF.

This clonotype was seen ten or more times. The chain has TRBV20-1 and TRBJ2-5, with 10 bases aligning to TRBD1. Germline CDR1 is DFQATT and CDR2 is SNEGSKA (reference sequence). V lost 8 bases and J lost 4; bases outside the gene matches: 4. The CDR3 is made up of 12 amino acids. CDR3 DNA sequence: TGCAGTACATGGGACAGGGGAGAGACCCAGTACTTC. Translating gives CSTWDRGETQYF.

V is TRBV7-2 and J is TRBJ1-2, with unresolved D. Germline V gene lookup returns CDR1 SGHTA and CDR2 FQGNSA. The CDR3 has 14 residues. V lost 7 bases and J lost 3, with 15 bases in between. CDR3 residues: CASNTGPVYYGYTF. DNA for the CDR3: TGTGCCAGCAATACCGGACCAGTTTACTATGGCTACACCTTC. Combining the CDR3 with reference TRBV7-2 and TRBJ1-2 gives the whole variable domain GAGVSQSPSNKVTEKGKDVELRCDPISGHTALYWYRQSLGQGLEFLIYFQGNSAPDKSGLPSDRFSAERTGGSVSTLTIQRTQQEDSAVYLCASNTGPVYYGYTFGSGTRLTVV.

A few counts support this clonotype. The chain has TRBV12-3 or TRBV12-4 and TRBJ2-7, with 10 bases identical to TRBD2. The V segment lost 2 bases and the J segment 3 bases; nucleotides outside the gene matches: 4. This CDR3 has 15 amino acids. CDR3 bases: TGTGCCAGCAGTTTATCTAGCGGGGGCGTCTACGAGCAGTACTTC. Its translation: CASSLSSGGVYEQYF.

In DNA form, the CDR3 reads TGTGCCAGCAGCTTAGACGGCACTCATACGCAGTATTTT. This translates into CASSLDGTHTQYF. The J gene is TRBJ2-3, the V gene TRBV7-9; unclear D gene. Germline values: CDR1 SEHNR, CDR2 FQNEAQ (reference sequence). With 1 base removed from V and 7 bases from J, the gap between germline ends came to 9 bases. This CDR3 is 13 amino acids long.

This clonotype was found many times. The rearrangement uses TRBV20-1 and TRBJ2-3; possibly TRBD1 for D (6 bases). The germline V gene encodes CDR1 DFQATT and CDR2 SNEGSKA (reference sequence). Trimming removed 3 bases at V and 0 bases at J, with 16 bases between. This CDR3 has 16 residues. CDR3 nucleotides: TGCAGTGCTAGTCCACAGGGACACCTTAGCACAGATACGCAGTATTTT. Protein sequence: CSASPQGHLSTDTQYF.

CDR3 residues: CASSSTTKTGPSGNTIYF. The CDR3, as DNA: TGCGCCAGCAGCTCGACGACGAAGACAGGGCCCTCTGGAAACACCATATATTTT. The chain recombines TRBV5-1 with TRBJ1-3; the match to TRBD1 covers 7 bases. Trimming removed 3 bases from V and 0 bases from J; junction bases left unmatched: 12. The CDR3 extends over 18 amino acids. Germline-derived CDR1 and CDR2 are SGHRS and YFSETQ.

This clonotype showed up many times. The V call is TRBV4-3, the J call TRBJ1-5; D is uncertain. Germline CDR1 and CDR2: LGHNA and YSLEER. CDR3 length equals 15 residues. V was trimmed by 0 bases and J by 4 bases, leaving 10 bases between them. CDR3 DNA: TGCGCCAGCAGCCAAGATGGGCAGGCAAATCAGCCCCAGCATTTT. This encodes CASSQDGQANQPQHF.

The V gene is TRBV3-1, the J gene TRBJ2-7; D call uncertain. V lost 6 bases and J 3 bases, leaving 15 bases between the germline ends. The CDR3 is 14 amino acids. Looked up from germline, CDR1 is LGHDT and CDR2 is YNNKEL (reference sequence). The CDR3: CASRQLGSDYEQYF. For the CDR3, the DNA is TGTGCCAGCAGACAACTGGGATCTGACTACGAGCAGTACTTC.

There are many counts of this clonotype. The J gene is TRBJ2-5, the V gene TRBV3-1, with 8 bases identical to TRBD2. Germline CDR1 is LGHDT and CDR2 is YNNKEL (reference sequence). Losses at the gene ends were 5 bases for V and 1 base for J; bases not matched to a gene: 12. The CDR3 has 17 amino acids. The CDR3: CASSGDGGAPGQETQYF. The CDR3 DNA is TGTGCCAGCAGCGGGGACGGGGGGGCCCCGGGCCAAGAGACCCAGTACTTC.